A selection of T cell receptor beta chains follows, all from one sample in a study of OX40 agonist ivuxolimab in advanced cancers. TCRdb keeps only in-frame clones here, not all; method: immunoSEQ multiplex PCR. The sample has about 69,000 clones; 75% to 90% are singletons. The sample here was CD4+ or CD8+ T cells sorted from blood, taken in a trial of the OX40 agonist ivuxolimab. The source is an adult with an advanced solid tumor such as melanoma, head and neck, liver or kidney cancer. CDR3s include the opening cysteine and the closing phenylalanine or tryptophan. Fields, in order: J gene, D gene, clone size, V gene, CDR3 DNA, CDR3 protein. D genes are given only for firm matches. Clone sizes are given selectively: once, few, many, or a class where the clone is expanded.

J gene: TRBJ1-1
D gene: TRBD1
clone size: few
V gene: TRBV19
CDR3 DNA: TGTGCCACCAAACAGGGGGCAGCTTTCTTT
CDR3 protein: CATKQGAAFF

J gene: TRBJ2-1
D gene: -
clone size: -
V gene: TRBV30
CDR3 DNA: TGTGCCTGGAGTGTGTCCCAGGGATTGAACAATGAGCAGTTCTTC
CDR3 protein: CAWSVSQGLNNEQFF

J gene: TRBJ1-1
D gene: -
clone size: -
V gene: TRBV4-1
CDR3 DNA: TGCGCCAGCAGTCAAGGACGGGGGAGACCTGAAGCTTTCTTT
CDR3 protein: CASSQGRGRPEAFF

J gene: TRBJ2-7
D gene: -
clone size: -
V gene: TRBV7-6
CDR3 DNA: TGTGCCAGCAGCTTAGGGGGTGAAAGCTACGAGCAGTACTTC
CDR3 protein: CASSLGGESYEQYF

J gene: TRBJ1-2
D gene: -
clone size: -
V gene: TRBV30
CDR3 DNA: TGTGCCTGGAGTGGGGACTATGGCTACACCTTC
CDR3 protein: CAWSGDYGYTF

J gene: TRBJ2-2
D gene: TRBD2
clone size: -
V gene: TRBV7-9
CDR3 DNA: TGTGCCAGCAGTCTCCGGACTAGTTACACCGGGGAGCTGTTTTTT
CDR3 protein: CASSLRTSYTGELFF

J gene: TRBJ1-2
D gene: -
clone size: -
V gene: TRBV29-1
CDR3 DNA: TGCAGCGTTGATGGCGGAGGGAGCACCTTC
CDR3 protein: CSVDGGGSTF

J gene: TRBJ2-7
D gene: -
clone size: -
V gene: TRBV19
CDR3 DNA: TGTGCCAGTAGTATGGTTGGCGGAGTATACGAGCAGTACTTC
CDR3 protein: CASSMVGGVYEQYF

J gene: TRBJ1-1
D gene: -
clone size: -
V gene: TRBV19
CDR3 DNA: TGTGCCAGTAGTTTGGACAGGAACACTGAAGCTTTCTTT
CDR3 protein: CASSLDRNTEAFF

J gene: TRBJ2-1
D gene: TRBD2
clone size: -
V gene: TRBV6-1
CDR3 DNA: TGTGCCAGCAGTGCAAGCGGGAGAAGTCGTTACAATGAGCAGTTCTTC
CDR3 protein: CASSASGRSRYNEQFF

J gene: TRBJ2-1
D gene: TRBD2
clone size: -
V gene: TRBV5-1
CDR3 DNA: TGCGCCAGCAGTTGGACTAGCGGCGACTACAATGAGCAGTTCTTC
CDR3 protein: CASSWTSGDYNEQFF

J gene: TRBJ1-5
D gene: -
clone size: -
V gene: TRBV6-5
CDR3 DNA: TGTGCCAGCAGCTTACAGCCTTATAGCAATCAGCCCCAGCATTTT
CDR3 protein: CASSLQPYSNQPQHF

J gene: TRBJ2-1
D gene: -
clone size: -
V gene: TRBV20-1
CDR3 DNA: TGCAGTGCAAGGGCCGATAATGAGCAGTTCTTC
CDR3 protein: CSARADNEQFF

J gene: TRBJ2-1
D gene: -
clone size: -
V gene: TRBV5-1
CDR3 DNA: TGCGCCAGCAGCTTTTATCAGGGCGATGAGCAGTTCTTC
CDR3 protein: CASSFYQGDEQFF

J gene: TRBJ1-6
D gene: TRBD1
clone size: -
V gene: TRBV5-1
CDR3 DNA: TGCGCCAGCAGCTTGGATCCCTGGACAGGGAATTCACCCCTCCACTTT
CDR3 protein: CASSLDPWTGNSPLHF

J gene: TRBJ2-7
D gene: TRBD2
clone size: -
V gene: TRBV7-8
CDR3 DNA: TGTGCCAGCAGCTTACTAGCGGGAGGCCCCGAAGGATTTCACGAGCAGTACTTC
CDR3 protein: CASSLLAGGPEGFHEQYF

J gene: TRBJ2-7
D gene: -
clone size: -
V gene: TRBV27
CDR3 DNA: TGTGCCAGCAGTTTTGCGGGGACCTACGAGCAGTACTTC
CDR3 protein: CASSFAGTYEQYF

J gene: TRBJ2-1
D gene: TRBD2
clone size: -
V gene: TRBV28
CDR3 DNA: TGTGCCAGCAGTTTACGGGAGGTGTCCTACAATGAGCAGTTCTTC
CDR3 protein: CASSLREVSYNEQFF

J gene: TRBJ1-2
D gene: -
clone size: -
V gene: TRBV19
CDR3 DNA: TGTGCCAGTAGTATCAGACCGGGGGGGGACCGTCAGGGCTACACCTTC
CDR3 protein: CASSIRPGGDRQGYTF

J gene: TRBJ2-1
D gene: -
clone size: -
V gene: TRBV19
CDR3 DNA: TGTGCCAGTAGTTTTGGGGGCTACTCCTACAATGAGCAGTTCTTC
CDR3 protein: CASSFGGYSYNEQFF

J gene: TRBJ1-6
D gene: -
clone size: -
V gene: TRBV2
CDR3 DNA: TGTGCCAGCAGTGATTTCGGCAGGGCGGGTTCACCCCTCCACTTT
CDR3 protein: CASSDFGRAGSPLHF

J gene: TRBJ2-1
D gene: -
clone size: -
V gene: TRBV7-3
CDR3 DNA: TGTGCCAGCAGCTTAGGGCTTAGCTCCTACAATGAGCAGTTCTTC
CDR3 protein: CASSLGLSSYNEQFF

J gene: TRBJ2-7
D gene: TRBD2
clone size: -
V gene: TRBV4-2
CDR3 DNA: TGTGCCAGCAGCCAAGAATGGCTAGCGGGAGTAGTGTCCTACGAGCAGTACTTC
CDR3 protein: CASSQEWLAGVVSYEQYF

J gene: TRBJ1-1
D gene: -
clone size: -
V gene: TRBV4-1
CDR3 DNA: TGCGCCAGCAGCCTCCAGGGGATAACTAACACTGAAGCTTTCTTT
CDR3 protein: CASSLQGITNTEAFF